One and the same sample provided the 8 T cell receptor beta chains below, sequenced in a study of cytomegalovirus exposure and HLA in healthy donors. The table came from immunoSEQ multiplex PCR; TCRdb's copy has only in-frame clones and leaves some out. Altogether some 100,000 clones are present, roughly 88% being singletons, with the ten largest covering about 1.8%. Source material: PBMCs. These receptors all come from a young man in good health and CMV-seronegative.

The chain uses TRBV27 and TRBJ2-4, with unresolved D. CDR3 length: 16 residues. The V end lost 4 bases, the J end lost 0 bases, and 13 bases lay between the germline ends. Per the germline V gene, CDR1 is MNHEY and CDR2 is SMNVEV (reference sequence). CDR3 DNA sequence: TGTGCCAGCAGTTGGCCCAGGTTCCTAGCCAAAAACATTCAGTACTTC. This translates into CASSWPRFLAKNIQYF.

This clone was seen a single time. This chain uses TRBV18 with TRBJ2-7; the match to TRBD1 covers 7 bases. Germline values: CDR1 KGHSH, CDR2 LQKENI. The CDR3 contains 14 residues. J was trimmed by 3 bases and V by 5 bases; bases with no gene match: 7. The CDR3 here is CASSTRDRIYEQYF. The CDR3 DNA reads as TGTGCCAGCTCAACCCGGGACAGAATCTACGAGCAGTACTTC.

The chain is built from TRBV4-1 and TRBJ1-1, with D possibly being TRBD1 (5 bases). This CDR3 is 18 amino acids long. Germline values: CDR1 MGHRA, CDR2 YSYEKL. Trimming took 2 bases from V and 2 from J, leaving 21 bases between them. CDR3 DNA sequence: TGCGCCAGCAGCCAATGGGATGGCATACAAAGGGGAAACACTGAAGCTTTCTTT. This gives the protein CASSQWDGIQRGNTEAFF.

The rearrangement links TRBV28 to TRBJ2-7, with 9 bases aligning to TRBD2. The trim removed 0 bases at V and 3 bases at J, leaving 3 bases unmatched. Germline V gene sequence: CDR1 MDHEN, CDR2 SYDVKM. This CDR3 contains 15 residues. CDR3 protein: CASSLWSSGDYEQYF. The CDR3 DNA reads TGTGCCAGCAGTTTATGGTCTAGCGGGGACTACGAGCAGTACTTC.

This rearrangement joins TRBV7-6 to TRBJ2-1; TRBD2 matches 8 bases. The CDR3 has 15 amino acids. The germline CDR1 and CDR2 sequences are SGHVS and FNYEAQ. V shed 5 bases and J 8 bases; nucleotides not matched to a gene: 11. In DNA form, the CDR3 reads TGTGCCAGCAGCGAGAGCGGGAGCGTCTTTTATGAGCAGTTCTTC. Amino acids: CASSESGSVFYEQFF.

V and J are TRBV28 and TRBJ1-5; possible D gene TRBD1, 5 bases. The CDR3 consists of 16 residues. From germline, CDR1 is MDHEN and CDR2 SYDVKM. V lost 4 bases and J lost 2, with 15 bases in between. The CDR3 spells CASSYSGLTGNQPQHF. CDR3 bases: TGTGCCAGCAGTTATTCAGGGTTAACGGGCAATCAGCCCCAGCATTTT. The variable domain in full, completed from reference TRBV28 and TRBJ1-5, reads DVKVTQSSRYLVKRTGEKVFLECVQDMDHENMFWYRQDPGLGLRLIYFSYDVKMKEKGDIPEGYSVSREKKERFSLILESASTNQTSMYLCASSYSGLTGNQPQHFGDGTRLSIL.

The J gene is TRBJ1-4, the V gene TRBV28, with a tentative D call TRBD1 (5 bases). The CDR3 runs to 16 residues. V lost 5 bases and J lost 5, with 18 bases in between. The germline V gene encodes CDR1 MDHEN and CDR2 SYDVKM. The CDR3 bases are TGTGCCAGCAGTGGCGTTGCCTGGGGGGAAAATGAAAAACTGTTTTTT. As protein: CASSGVAWGENEKLFF.

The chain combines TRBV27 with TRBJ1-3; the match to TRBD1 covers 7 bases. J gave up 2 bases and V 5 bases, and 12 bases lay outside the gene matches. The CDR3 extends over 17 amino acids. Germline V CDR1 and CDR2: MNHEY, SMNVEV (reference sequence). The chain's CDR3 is CASSASRQGSPGNTIYF. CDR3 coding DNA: TGTGCCAGCAGTGCGTCCAGACAGGGTTCTCCTGGAAACACCATATATTTT.